Shown below are 2 T cell receptor beta chains from a single sample sequenced in a study of early stage breast cancer tumors. TCRdb's table, derived via immunoSEQ multiplex PCR, lists solely in-frame clones and lacks some. The sample contains approximately 33,000 clones, 70% to 75% of which appear only once. Sample: blood. These receptors all stem from a person aged 35-49 years with breast cancer.

The chain couples TRBV7-9 to TRBJ2-7; D is uncertain. V gave up 7 bases and J gave up 2 bases, with 18 bases separating them. The germline CDR1 and CDR2 sequences are SEHNR and FQNEAQ (reference sequence). CDR3 length: 15 residues. The CDR3 nucleotides read TGTGCCAGCATCTCCGGATCCTCGCCGACCTACGAGCAGTACTTC. This codes for CASISGSSPTYEQYF.

The chain uses TRBV9 and TRBJ2-7, with 10 bases aligning to TRBD2. Germline loops: CDR1 SGDLS, CDR2 YYNGEE. This CDR3 has 15 amino acids. V trimming: 0 bases; J trimming: 2 bases; junction bases outside the gene matches: 2. The CDR3 sequence: CASSVATSGTYEQYF. The CDR3 DNA is TGTGCCAGCAGCGTAGCTACTAGCGGGACCTACGAGCAGTACTTC.